This T cell receptor (beta chain) was obtained from a study of cytomegalovirus exposure and HLA in healthy donors. Overall study results and limits: In vitro assays verified that a few CMV-associated chains recognized CMV antigens specifically.

Use of 60 Vbeta and 13 Jbeta primers characterized the PCR. Libraries were prepared by immunoSEQ multiplex PCR; TCRdb keeps only in-frame clonotypes and omits some of them. The profile shows roughly 150,000 clones, around 63% of them singletons. With regard to this clone: The antigen remains unidentified.

V dropped 5 bases and J dropped 7 bases, with 18 bases sitting between them. Germline CDR1 is SGHTA and CDR2 is FQGNSA. CDR3 size: 14 residues. The chain employs TRBV7-2 and TRBJ2-7, with D maybe TRBD1 (6 bases). Material for sequencing was PBMCs. This sequence was found in a human donor in good health. CDR3 protein: CASSPGGGGIEQYF. For the CDR3, the DNA is TGTGCCAGCAGCCCTGGGGGCGGAGGCATAGAGCAGTACTTC.